The entry that follows covers one T cell receptor (beta chain) sequence. Its target is unknown. It was CD45RO-negative cells, positively selected for CCR7, that made up naive CD8 cells, with terminally differentiated effector memory CD45RA+ cells excluded. This sample is part of a study of shared clonotypes between healthy human individuals. Study-level findings and limits: Non-shared clonotypes had lower generation probabilities than those shared by all four donors.

The table came from immunoSEQ multiplex PCR; TCRdb's copy has only in-frame clones and leaves some out. The table lists about 580,000 clones, roughly 98% of them singletons, with 0.3% in the top ten. The CDR3 runs 13 residues. The germline V gene has CDR1 GTSNPN and CDR2 SVGIG (reference sequence). The V and J ends lost 2 bases and 7 bases, in that order; junction bases with no gene match: 4. The material sequenced was naive CD8+ T cells sorted from blood. The TCR was taken from a young man in good health. The chain is built from TRBV30 and TRBJ2-1; 8 bases map to TRBD2. Here the CDR3 reads CAWSSGSANEQFF. The CDR3 nucleotides read TGTGCCTGGAGTAGCGGGAGTGCTAATGAGCAGTTCTTC.